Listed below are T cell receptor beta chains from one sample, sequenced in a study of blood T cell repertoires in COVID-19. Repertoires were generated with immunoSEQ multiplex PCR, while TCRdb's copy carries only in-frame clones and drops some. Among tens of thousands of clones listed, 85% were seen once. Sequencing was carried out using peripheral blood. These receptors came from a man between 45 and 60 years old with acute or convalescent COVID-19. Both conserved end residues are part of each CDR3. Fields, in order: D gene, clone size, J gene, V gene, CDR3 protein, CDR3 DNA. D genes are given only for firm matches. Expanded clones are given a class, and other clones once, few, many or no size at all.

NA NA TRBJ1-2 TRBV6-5 CASSLAGKNYGYTF TGTGCCAGCAGTCTCGCAGGCAAAAACTATGGCTACACCTTC
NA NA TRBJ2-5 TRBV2 CASNRERQETQYF TGTGCCAGCAACAGGGAGCGCCAAGAGACCCAGTACTTC
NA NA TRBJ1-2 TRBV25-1 CASSDSDRPYGYTF TGTGCCAGCAGTGACTCTGACAGGCCCTATGGCTACACCTTC
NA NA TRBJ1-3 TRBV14 CASSQVHLGNTIYF TGTGCCAGCAGCCAAGTGCACCTAGGAAACACCATATATTTT
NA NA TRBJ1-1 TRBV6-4 CASSDQRHTEAFF TGTGCCAGCAGTGACCAGCGTCACACTGAAGCTTTCTTT
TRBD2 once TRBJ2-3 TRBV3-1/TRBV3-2 CASSHPTAGGRTDTQYF TGTGCCAGCAGCCACCCGACTGCGGGGGGGCGTACAGATACGCAGTATTTT
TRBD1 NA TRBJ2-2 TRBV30 CAWGGQQNTGELFF TGTGCCTGGGGGGGACAGCAGAACACCGGGGAGCTGTTTTTT
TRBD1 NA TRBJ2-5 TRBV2 CASRPGTDRETQYF TGTGCCAGCAGGCCCGGGACAGACCGGGAGACCCAGTACTTC
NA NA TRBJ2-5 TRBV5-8 CASSWTGARGETQYF TGTGCCAGCAGCTGGACGGGAGCGAGGGGAGAGACCCAGTACTTC
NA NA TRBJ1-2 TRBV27 CASSLDSEGDGYTF TGTGCCAGCAGTTTGGACAGTGAGGGAGATGGCTACACCTTC
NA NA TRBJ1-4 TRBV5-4 CASSLKGNEKLFF TGTGCCAGCAGCTTGAAGGGGAATGAAAAACTGTTTTTT
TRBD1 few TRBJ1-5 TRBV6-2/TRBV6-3 CASSIFRQGGNQPQHF TGTGCCAGCAGCATTTTCCGACAGGGGGGCAATCAGCCCCAGCATTTT
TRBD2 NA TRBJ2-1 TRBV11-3 CASSLEVGTSGVNEQFF TGTGCCAGCAGCTTAGAGGTCGGGACTAGCGGGGTCAATGAGCAGTTCTTC
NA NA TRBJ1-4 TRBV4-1 CASSQGGMSNEKLFF TGCGCCAGCAGCCAAGGAGGGATGTCTAATGAAAAACTGTTTTTT
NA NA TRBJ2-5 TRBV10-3 CAIRGGQEETQYF TGTGCCATCAGAGGAGGTCAGGAAGAGACCCAGTACTTC
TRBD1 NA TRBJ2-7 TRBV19 CASSFQGQGVDEQYF TGTGCCAGTAGTTTCCAGGGACAGGGCGTGGACGAGCAGTACTTC
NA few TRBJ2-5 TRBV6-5 CASSSRQIKETQYF TGTGCCAGCAGTTCCAGACAGATAAAAGAGACCCAGTACTTC
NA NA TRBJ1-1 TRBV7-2 CASSAHREMNTEAFF TGTGCCAGCAGCGCCCACAGGGAGATGAACACTGAAGCTTTCTTT
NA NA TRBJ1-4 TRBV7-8 CASSPNTGGGSLMKNCFF NA
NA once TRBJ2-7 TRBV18 CASSGNAAGEQYF TGTGCCAGCTCCGGAAATGCGGCCGGCGAGCAGTACTTC
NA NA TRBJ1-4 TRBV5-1 CASSFLQGSTNEKLFF TGCGCCAGCAGCTTCTTACAGGGTTCAACTAATGAAAAACTGTTTTTT
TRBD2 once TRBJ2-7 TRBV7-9 CASSPETSNEQYF TGTGCCAGCAGCCCCGAGACTAGCAACGAGCAGTACTTC
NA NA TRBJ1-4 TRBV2 CASSEVPGSTNEKLFF TGTGCCAGCAGTGAAGTGCCGGGTTCCACTAATGAAAAACTGTTTTTT
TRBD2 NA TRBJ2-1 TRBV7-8 CASSLRLAGGPGEQFF TGTGCCAGCAGCTTACGACTAGCGGGGGGGCCGGGTGAGCAGTTCTTC
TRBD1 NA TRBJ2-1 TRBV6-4 CASSDSKLGTGNYNEQFF TGTGCCAGCAGTGACTCGAAGTTAGGGACAGGCAATTACAATGAGCAGTTCTTC
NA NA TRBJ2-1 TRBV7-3 CASSLSRSSYNEQFF TGTGCCAGCAGCTTAAGTAGAAGCTCCTACAATGAGCAGTTCTTC
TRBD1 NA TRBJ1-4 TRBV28 CASRTGSVSEKLFF TGTGCCAGCAGGACAGGGTCGGTCTCCGAAAAACTGTTTTTT
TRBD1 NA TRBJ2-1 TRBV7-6 CASSPTPGQTLPEQFF TGTGCCAGCAGCCCCACCCCGGGACAGACTCTTCCCGAGCAGTTCTTC
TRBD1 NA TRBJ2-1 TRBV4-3 CASSQAPGQGSAEQFF TGCGCCAGCAGCCAAGCGCCGGGACAGGGGTCCGCTGAGCAGTTCTTC
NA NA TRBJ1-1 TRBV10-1 CASSTDTRRAFF TGCGCCAGCAGTACGGACACCCGTCGAGCTTTCTTT
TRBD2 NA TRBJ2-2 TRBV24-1 CATSDPASGRDTGELFF TGTGCCACCAGTGACCCTGCTAGCGGGAGAGACACCGGGGAGCTGTTTTTT
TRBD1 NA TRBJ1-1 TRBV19 CASGTGVNTEAFF TGTGCCAGTGGGACAGGTGTGAACACTGAAGCTTTCTTT
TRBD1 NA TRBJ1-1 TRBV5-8 CASSLGADRDAFF TGTGCCAGCAGCTTGGGGGCCGACAGGGACGCTTTCTTT
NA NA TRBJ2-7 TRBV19 CASSSGLGYEQYF TGTGCCAGTAGTTCAGGGTTAGGCTACGAGCAGTACTTC
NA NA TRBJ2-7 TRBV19 CASSRDTGSYEQYF TGTGCCAGTAGTAGGGATACAGGGTCCTACGAGCAGTACTTC
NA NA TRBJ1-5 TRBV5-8 CASKEARKYSNQPQHF TGTGCCAGCAAAGAGGCGAGAAAATATAGCAATCAGCCCCAGCATTTT